These 10 T cell receptor beta chains came from one sample sequenced in a study of blood T cell repertoires in COVID-19. Repertoires were generated with immunoSEQ multiplex PCR, while TCRdb's copy carries only in-frame clones and drops some. There are roughly 250,000 clones in the sample; around 85% occur only once, and 4% lies in the top ten. Input material: peripheral blood. Receptor source: a woman in her forties with active or convalescent COVID-19.

The CDR3 loop reads CASRRWTAQNGELFF. The DNA of the CDR3 is TGTGCCAGTAGAAGGTGGACAGCGCAGAACGGGGAGCTGTTTTTT. The chain has TRBV19 and TRBJ2-2; weak D call: TRBD1 (6 bases). V lost 6 bases to trimming and J lost 7 bases, with 18 bases between them. CDR1 is LNHDA and CDR2 is SQIVND in the germline V gene (reference sequence). The CDR3 runs 15 residues.

The chain combines TRBV4-2 with TRBJ2-7; 7 bases align to TRBD2. In germline, CDR1 is LGHNA, CDR2 YNFKEQ. This CDR3 has 14 amino acids. The ends lost 4 bases at V and 2 bases at J; junction bases unmatched: 5. The CDR3 sequence: CASSPGGKTYEQYF. The CDR3 DNA reads as TGTGCCAGCAGCCCCGGGGGGAAGACCTACGAGCAGTACTTC.

This chain links TRBV14 with TRBJ2-3; TRBD2 is a possible D gene (6 bases). This CDR3 is built from 16 residues. V shed 0 bases and J shed 6 bases, with 16 bases lying between them. Germline CDR1 is SGHDN and CDR2 is FVKESK. The DNA of the CDR3 is TGTGCCAGCAGCCAAGACGTTGCGGGGAGGCCGGATACGCAGTATTTT. The encoded protein is CASSQDVAGRPDTQYF.

The J gene is TRBJ1-5, the V gene TRBV21-1; TRBD1, as called in the table, went unchecked against the DNA. TRBV21-1 is designated a pseudogene. The CDR3 totals 16 residues. CDR3 loop: CASSKVSDYSNQPQHF. The CDR3 region has the DNA TGTGCCAGCAGCAAAGTGTCAGATTATAGCAATCAGCCCCAGCATTTT.

This chain connects TRBV28 to TRBJ1-4; D call uncertain. The CDR3 length is 12 residues. With 5 bases removed from V and 6 bases from J, the gap between germline ends came to 7 bases. Germline assignment: CDR1 MDHEN and CDR2 SYDVKM. The CDR3 bases are TGTGCCAGCAGTAGGAGTGATGAAAAACTGTTTTTT. Its protein is CASSRSDEKLFF.

The chain combines TRBV10-3 with TRBJ1-2; the match to TRBD1 covers 7 bases. V lost 4 bases and J lost 3; bases outside the gene matches: 5. The V gene's germline CDR1 is ENHRY and CDR2 SYGVKD. The CDR3 runs 14 residues. This chain's CDR3 is CAISGETGDYGYTF. CDR3 DNA: TGTGCCATCAGTGGCGAAACAGGGGACTATGGCTACACCTTC.

The V call is TRBV4-2, the J call TRBJ1-1; D might be TRBD1 (5 bases). This CDR3 has 15 amino acids. V was pared by 1 base and J by 4 bases, with 13 bases between. Germline V gene lookup returns CDR1 LGHNA and CDR2 YNFKEQ. The DNA for the CDR3 is TGTGCCAGCAGCCAAGGGCGACAGCTACTCACTGAAGCTTTCTTT. It encodes CASSQGRQLLTEAFF.

The rearrangement links TRBV6-1 to TRBJ1-6; D gene uncertain. The length of the CDR3 is 16 residues. Trimming stripped 4 bases from V and 6 bases from J, with 16 bases between. CDR1 MNHNS and CDR2 SASEGT come from the germline V gene. CDR3 sequence reads: CASSAKLVTGNSPLHF. The DNA for the CDR3 is TGTGCCAGCAGTGCGAAGTTGGTGACGGGTAATTCACCCCTCCACTTT.

J is TRBJ1-1 and V is TRBV12-3 or TRBV12-4; D is unclear. Trimming removed 3 bases at V and 0 bases at J, with 5 bases between. CDR3 length: 13 residues. CDR3 DNA sequence: TGTGCCAGCAGTTTCTCCCTGAACACTGAAGCTTTCTTT. Protein product: CASSFSLNTEAFF.

A single count supports this clone. This sequence joins TRBV11-2 and TRBJ1-2; D perhaps matches TRBD1 (5 bases). Deletions cut 1 base from V and 4 bases from J, with 10 bases between. CDR3 size: 14 residues. The V gene's germline CDR1 is SGHAT and CDR2 FQNNGV. The CDR3 nucleotides are TGTGCCAGCAGCTTAGCGGGGGGGAGCTATGGCTACACCTTC. Its protein product is CASSLAGGSYGYTF. Looking up the rest from reference TRBV11-2 and TRBJ1-2 gives the full variable domain: EAGVAQSPRYKIIEKRQSVAFWCNPISGHATLYWYQQILGQGPKLLIQFQNNGVVDDSQLPKDRFSAERLKGVDSTLKIQPAKLEDSAVYLCASSLAGGSYGYTFGSGTRLTVV.